Each of the 29 T cell receptor beta chains below was sequenced from the same sample in a study of identical twins. TCRdb re-derived calls from the 5' RACE reads in MiXCR, one entry per CDR3 protein. The table includes 540,000 or so distinct CDR3 sequences, about a fifth detected once. Separately, the same data were catalogued under a study of yellow fever vaccine responses in identical twins.

The sample consisted of CD4+ T cells sorted from blood. Receptors originate from a young woman in good health.

The J gene is TRBJ1-1, the V gene TRBV6-1, with 9 bases that match TRBD1. The V gene's germline CDR1 is MNHNS and CDR2 SASEGT. With V trimmed by 7 bases and J by 6 bases, 6 bases remained unmatched. The CDR3 spans 13 residues. The CDR3 loop is CASTRTGVAEAFF. The CDR3 coding sequence is TGTGCCAGCACCCGGACAGGGGTTGCTGAAGCTTTCTTT.

Here the CDR3 reads CASSRRDGETQYF. In DNA form, the CDR3 reads TGTGCCAGCAGCCGGCGGGACGGAGAGACCCAGTACTTC. The chain combines TRBV13 with TRBJ2-5, with D tentatively TRBD2 (6 bases). The CDR3 is made up of 13 amino acids. V lost 5 bases to trimming and J lost 4 bases, with 11 bases between them. Germline lookup yields CDR1 PRHDT and CDR2 FYEKMQ (reference sequence).

This chain connects TRBV20-1 to TRBJ2-5, with D perhaps TRBD2 (7 bases). The CDR3 runs 16 residues. Trimming pared 0 bases from V and 5 bases from J, leaving 19 bases between. Germline CDR1 DFQATT, CDR2 SNEGSKA (reference sequence). The CDR3, as DNA: TGCAGTGCTAGAGATAACGGGGGGCGAGGTGTGGAGACCCAGTACTTC. Amino acid sequence: CSARDNGGRGVETQYF.

The sample holds many counts of this clonotype. The chain links TRBV5-1 to TRBJ2-1; D gene ambiguous. Germline assignment: CDR1 SGHRS and CDR2 YFSETQ. The ends were cut back, 6 bases at V and 0 bases at J, with 13 bases in the middle. This CDR3 is built from 15 residues. The DNA for the CDR3 is TGCGCCAGCAACTCGCGTAATAGCTCCTACAATGAGCAGTTCTTC. Protein product: CASNSRNSSYNEQFF.

The chain joins TRBV21-1 to TRBJ2-1; the D call TRBD2 from the table was never checked on the DNA. TRBV21-1 is shown as a pseudogene. The CDR3 runs 10 residues. The DNA of the CDR3 is TGTGCCAGCAACGGGGACTGCAATGTCTTC. Its protein is CASNGDCNVF.

The CDR3 reads CASRTGTGANYGYTF. CDR3 DNA sequence: TGTGCCAGCAGGACCGGGACAGGGGCTAACTATGGCTACACCTTC. This rearrangement joins TRBV2 to TRBJ1-2, with TRBD1 matching over 10 bases. The junction had 4 bases not matched to a gene; V was cut back by 6 bases and J by 0 bases. The length of the CDR3 is 15 residues. Per the germline V gene, CDR1 is SNHLY and CDR2 is FYNNEI.

This chain connects TRBV5-1 to TRBJ2-3; 10 nucleotides agree with TRBD2. Germline loops: CDR1 SGHRS, CDR2 YFSETQ. This CDR3 has 15 residues. After removal of 3 bases from V and 5 bases from J, the junction contained 6 bases not matched to a gene. The CDR3 region has the DNA TGCGCCAGCAGCTCGCCTAGCGGGAGTGGAGATACGCAGTATTTT. This codes for CASSSPSGSGDTQYF.

This clonotype occurred a few times. This chain uses TRBV7-3 with TRBJ2-1; D not resolved. The CDR3 loop spans 15 amino acids. V was trimmed by 3 bases and J by 3 bases, leaving 12 bases between them. Per the germline V gene, CDR1 is SGHTA and CDR2 is FQGTGA. CDR3 nucleotides: TGTGCCAGCAGCTTCATGGCTTCCGACTACAATGAGCAGTTCTTC. Protein sequence: CASSFMASDYNEQFF.

This clonotype has ten or more counts. This chain uses TRBV4-1 with TRBJ2-1, with 11 bases identical to TRBD2. The CDR3 has 15 residues. Trimming at V came to 5 bases and at J to 3 bases, leaving 3 bases not matched to a gene. Germline lookup yields CDR1 MGHRA and CDR2 YSYEKL. The CDR3 protein is CASSSLAGGYNEQFF. In nucleotides, the CDR3 is TGCGCCAGCAGCTCTCTAGCGGGAGGCTACAATGAGCAGTTCTTC.

V and J are TRBV5-1 and TRBJ2-7; the match to TRBD1 covers 12 bases. Germline V gene sequence: CDR1 SGHRS, CDR2 YFSETQ. The CDR3 extends over 15 amino acids. Germline trimming cut 1 base from V and 7 bases from J; bases unmatched to any gene: 6. CDR3 sequence: CASSLMGQGAEEQYF. CDR3 coding DNA: TGCGCCAGCAGCTTGATGGGACAGGGGGCAGAAGAGCAGTACTTC. The full variable domain, in which reference TRBV5-1 and TRBJ2-7 provide the parts outside the CDR3, is KAGVTQTPRYLIKTRGQQVTLSCSPISGHRSVSWYQQTPGQGLQFLFEYFSETQRNKGNFPGRFSGRQFSNSRSEMNVSTLELGDSALYLCASSLMGQGAEEQYFGPGTRLTVT.

This chain's CDR3 is CSAGLAGGSYEQYF. CDR3 nucleotides: TGCAGTGCAGGACTAGCGGGAGGTTCCTACGAGCAGTACTTC. The chain uses TRBV20-1 and TRBJ2-7; 14 bases fit TRBD2. The CDR3 consists of 14 residues. The V gene end was trimmed by 6 bases and the J gene end by 1 base; junction bases not matched to a gene: 2. The germline gives CDR1 DFQATT, CDR2 SNEGSKA (reference sequence).

The V gene is TRBV7-9, the J gene TRBJ1-2, with D hard to call. The CDR3 sequence is 11 residues long. The V end lost 5 bases, the J end lost 4 bases, and 5 bases lay between the germline ends. CDR1 and CDR2 (germline): SEHNR, FQNEAQ (reference sequence). The CDR3 sequence is CASSRTYGYTF. DNA for the CDR3: TGTGCCAGCAGCCGGACCTATGGCTACACCTTC. Using reference TRBV7-9 and TRBJ1-2 for the parts outside the CDR3, the full variable domain is DTGVSQNPRHKITKRGQNVTFRCDPISEHNRLYWYRQTLGQGPEFLTYFQNEAQLEKSRLLSDRFSAERPKGSFSTLEIQRTEQGDSAMYLCASSRTYGYTFGSGTRLTVV.

The rearrangement uses TRBV9 and TRBJ2-1; unclear D gene. The length of the CDR3 is 15 residues. The germline gives CDR1 SGDLS, CDR2 YYNGEE. V was clipped by 0 bases and J by 1 base, with 8 bases between them. The CDR3, as DNA: TGTGCCAGCAGCGTAGATGAAGGGTCCTACAATGAGCAGTTCTTC. Its protein is CASSVDEGSYNEQFF.

This sequence joins TRBV2 and TRBJ2-7; a possible D gene is TRBD1 (5 bases). V lost 1 base, J lost 3 bases, and 7 bases lay in between. The V gene's germline CDR1 is SNHLY and CDR2 FYNNEI. There are 13 residues in the CDR3. The CDR3 reads CASSEGGYYEQYV. The CDR3 coding sequence is TGTGCCAGCAGTGAAGGGGGCTACTACGAGCAGTACGTC.

This chain links TRBV5-1 with TRBJ1-5, with D perhaps matching TRBD1 (5 bases). Germline CDR1 SGHRS, CDR2 YFSETQ. V lost 0 bases and J lost 4, with 11 bases in between. The CDR3 is 15 amino acids. The CDR3 region is CASSLGGDPNQPQHF. For the CDR3, the DNA is TGCGCCAGCAGCTTGGGAGGGGACCCAAATCAGCCCCAGCATTTT.

In this sample, this clonotype turned up a few times. The chain has TRBV2 and TRBJ2-7, with TRBD1 matching 9 bases. V lost 4 bases and J lost 0; bases outside the gene matches: 7. This CDR3 contains 16 residues. Germline V gene lookup returns CDR1 SNHLY and CDR2 FYNNEI. CDR3 coding DNA: TGTGCCAGCAGTGGAGGGGGGACAGGGAGCTCCTACGAGCAGTACTTC. Amino acids: CASSGGGTGSSYEQYF.

V gene TRBV11-2 combines with J gene TRBJ1-1; D unclear. This CDR3 spans 13 amino acids. In germline, CDR1 is SGHAT, CDR2 FQNNGV. V lost 0 bases, J lost 11 bases, and 13 bases lay in between. In DNA, the CDR3 is TGTGCCAGCAGCTTAGACTTTAGGGAGTCGGCTTTCTTT. Translating gives CASSLDFRESAFF.

This clonotype has a count of ten or more. The chain employs TRBV12-3 or TRBV12-4 and TRBJ2-7, with 10 bases that match TRBD1. The CDR3 is 15 residues long. Unmatched junction bases numbered 8, after V lost 4 bases and J lost 5 bases. CDR3 residues: CASSSPGTGVHEQYF. The CDR3 nucleotides are TGTGCCAGCAGTTCCCCAGGGACAGGGGTCCACGAGCAGTACTTC.

This clonotype showed up just a few times. The gene calls are TRBV29-1 and TRBJ2-1; D tentatively reads TRBD1 or TRBD2 (5 bases each). CDR1 is SQVTM, CDR2 ANQGSEA, per germline. V gave up 6 bases and J gave up 6 bases, with 12 bases separating them. The CDR3 extends over 12 amino acids. The CDR3 loop reads CSVPPGGNEQFF. CDR3 nucleotides: TGCAGCGTCCCCCCTGGGGGCAATGAGCAGTTCTTC.

The chain is built from TRBV20-1 and TRBJ2-7; 7 bases map to TRBD2. V lost 0 bases to trimming and J lost 3 bases; unmatched junction nucleotides: 8. The CDR3 is made up of 15 amino acids. Germline-derived CDR1 and CDR2 are DFQATT and SNEGSKA (reference sequence). As DNA, the CDR3 is TGCAGTGCTAGAGACTCTATGGCGGGAGTCTACGAGCAGTACTTC. Its protein is CSARDSMAGVYEQYF.

A few counts support this clonotype. The chain recombines TRBV7-8 with TRBJ2-5, with 8 bases matching TRBD1. The CDR3 runs 15 residues. Germline values: CDR1 SGHVS, CDR2 FQNEAQ. The V gene end was trimmed by 3 bases and the J gene end by 5 bases; junction bases not matched to a gene: 8. CDR3 protein: CASSFWQGAGETQYF. In nucleotides, the CDR3 is TGTGCCAGCAGCTTCTGGCAGGGGGCAGGGGAGACCCAGTACTTC.

The genes are TRBV12-3 or TRBV12-4 and TRBJ2-7; D gene unclear. V shed 3 bases and J shed 2 bases, with 8 bases lying between them. The CDR3 is 13 residues long. The CDR3 bases are TGTGCCAGCAGTTTGCAGGCCCCCTACGAGCAGTACTTC. Amino acids: CASSLQAPYEQYF.

The V and J genes are TRBV18 and TRBJ1-3; TRBD1 aligns across 8 bases. V was clipped by 3 bases and J by 5 bases; unmatched bases: 9. Per germline, CDR1 KGHSH and CDR2 LQKENI. The CDR3 runs to 16 residues. CDR3 sequence reads: CASSPDGQGIRNTIYF. CDR3 DNA: TGTGCCAGCTCACCGGACGGACAGGGCATAAGAAACACCATATATTTT. The full variable domain, its missing parts supplied by reference TRBV18 and TRBJ1-3, is NAGVMQNPRHLVRRRGQEARLRCSPMKGHSHVYWYRQLPEEGLKFMVYLQKENIIDESGMPKERFSAEFPKEGPSILRIQQVVRGDSAAYFCASSPDGQGIRNTIYFGEGSWLTVV.

The rearrangement joins TRBV10-2 to TRBJ2-2; D perhaps matches TRBD2 (6 bases). The germline V gene has CDR1 WSHSY and CDR2 SAAADI. The CDR3 is 16 amino acids. The germline V and J ends were trimmed by 2 bases and 7 bases, with 17 bases remaining between them. The CDR3 sequence is CASSETTWRAIGELFF. The CDR3 coding sequence is TGCGCCAGCAGTGAGACCACGTGGAGGGCGATCGGGGAGCTGTTTTTT.

This chain joins TRBV11-2 and TRBJ2-7, with a tentative D call TRBD1 (5 bases). Trimming took 5 bases from V and 7 from J, leaving 9 bases between them. Germline assignment: CDR1 SGHAT and CDR2 FQNNGV. The CDR3 spans 11 residues. The CDR3 nucleotides are TGTGCCAGCAGCAGGGGAAGGGAGCAGTACGTC. Translation gives CASSRGREQYV.

This clonotype has just a few counts. The CDR3 DNA follows: TGCGCCAGCAGCCACTCAGGTGGGGGGGGCTGGGAGGATACGCAGTATTTT. It codes for CASSHSGGGGWEDTQYF. J is TRBJ2-3 and V is TRBV4-1; perhaps TRBD2 as D (7 bases). Trimming left V 3 bases short and J 6 bases short, with 22 bases between. This CDR3 comprises 17 residues. Germline V lookup: CDR1 MGHRA, CDR2 YSYEKL.

In this sample, this clonotype turned up a few times. The chain has TRBV5-1 and TRBJ2-1, with 9 positions matching TRBD2. The CDR3 loop spans 17 amino acids. V shed 4 bases, J shed 2 bases, and the junction held 10 bases outside the gene matches. The germline V gene has CDR1 SGHRS and CDR2 YFSETQ. Written as DNA, the CDR3 is TGCGCCAGCAGCCTCATCCCTAGCGGGGTACCCTACAATGAGCAGTTCTTC. This translates into CASSLIPSGVPYNEQFF.

Worth noting for this clonotype: At one end, the junction sequence differs from germline, possibly due to a read error. This chain links TRBV3-1 with TRBJ2-1; no reliable D call. Germline V gene sequence: CDR1 LGHDT, CDR2 YNNKEL (reference sequence). The CDR3 runs 15 residues. The CDR3 DNA sequence: TGTGCCTGCAGCCAAGCCCCATCATCCTACAATGAGCAGTTCTTC. Its translation: CACSQAPSSYNEQFF.

J is TRBJ2-3 and V is TRBV6-5; D may correspond to TRBD1 or TRBD2 (6 bases each). CDR3 length: 16 amino acids. V dropped 0 bases and J dropped 0 bases, with 10 bases sitting between them. Germline loops: CDR1 MNHEY, CDR2 SVGAGI. CDR3 residues: CASSYSRGASTDTQYF. CDR3 sequence (DNA): TGTGCCAGCAGTTACTCGAGGGGGGCGAGCACAGATACGCAGTATTTT.